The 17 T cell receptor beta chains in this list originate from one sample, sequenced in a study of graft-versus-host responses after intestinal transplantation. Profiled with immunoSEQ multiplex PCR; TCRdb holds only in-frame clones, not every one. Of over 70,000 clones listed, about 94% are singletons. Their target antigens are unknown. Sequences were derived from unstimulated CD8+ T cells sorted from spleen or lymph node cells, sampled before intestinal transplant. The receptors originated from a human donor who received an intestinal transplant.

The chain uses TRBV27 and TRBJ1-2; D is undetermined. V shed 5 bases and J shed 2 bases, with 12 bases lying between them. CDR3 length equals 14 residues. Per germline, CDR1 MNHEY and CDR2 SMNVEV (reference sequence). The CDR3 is CASSPWDTNYGYTF. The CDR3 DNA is TGTGCCAGCAGTCCGTGGGATACCAACTATGGCTACACCTTC.

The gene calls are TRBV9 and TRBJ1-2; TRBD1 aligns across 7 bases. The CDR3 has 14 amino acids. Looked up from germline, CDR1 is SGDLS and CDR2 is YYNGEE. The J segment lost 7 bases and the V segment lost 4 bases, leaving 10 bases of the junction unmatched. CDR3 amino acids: CASSPGDRVFGYTF. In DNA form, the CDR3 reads TGTGCCAGCAGCCCGGGGGACAGAGTCTTTGGCTACACCTTC.

The CDR3 bases are TGTGCCACCAGGATCACTGAACAGGCTCAGTTCTCTGGGGCCAACGTCCTGACTTTC. Translation: CATRITEQAQFSGANVLTF. V and J are TRBV15 and TRBJ2-6, with a tentative D call TRBD1 (5 bases). V gave up 6 bases and J gave up 0 bases, with 21 bases separating them. Per germline, CDR1 LNHNV and CDR2 YYDKDF (reference sequence). The CDR3 spans 19 residues.

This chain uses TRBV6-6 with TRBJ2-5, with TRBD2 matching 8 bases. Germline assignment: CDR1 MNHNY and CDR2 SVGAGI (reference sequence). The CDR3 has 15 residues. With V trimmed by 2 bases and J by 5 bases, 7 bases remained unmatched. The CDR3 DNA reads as TGTGCCAGCAGTTACAAGCGGGAGCGGGGCGAGACCCAGTACTTC. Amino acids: CASSYKRERGETQYF.

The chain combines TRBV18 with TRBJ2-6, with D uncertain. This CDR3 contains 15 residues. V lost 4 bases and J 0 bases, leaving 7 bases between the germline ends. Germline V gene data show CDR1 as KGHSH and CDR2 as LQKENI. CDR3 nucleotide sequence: TGTGCCAGCTCACAGAGACGCTCTGGGGCCAACGTCCTGACTTTC. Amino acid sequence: CASSQRRSGANVLTF.

The CDR3 region is CASSSTDRGHGGELFF. The CDR3 DNA is TGTGCCAGCAGTTCGACGGACAGGGGGCACGGCGGGGAGCTGTTTTTT. V and J are TRBV27 and TRBJ2-2; TRBD1 agrees at 11 bases. Germline-derived CDR1 and CDR2 are MNHEY and SMNVEV (reference sequence). After removal of 4 bases from V and 7 bases from J, the junction contained 8 bases not matched to a gene. The CDR3 contains 16 residues.

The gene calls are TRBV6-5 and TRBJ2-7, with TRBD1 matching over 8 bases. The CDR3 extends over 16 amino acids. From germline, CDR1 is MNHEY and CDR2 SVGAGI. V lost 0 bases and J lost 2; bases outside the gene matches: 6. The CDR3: CASSYSARGLTYEQYF. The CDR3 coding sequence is TGTGCCAGCAGTTACTCAGCCAGGGGGCTTACCTACGAGCAGTACTTC.

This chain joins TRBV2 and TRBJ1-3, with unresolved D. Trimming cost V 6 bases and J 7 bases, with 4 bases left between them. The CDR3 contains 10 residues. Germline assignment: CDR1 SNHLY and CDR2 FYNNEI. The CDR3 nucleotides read TGTGCCAGCAGGGGGAACACCATATATTTT. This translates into CASRGNTIYF.

CDR3 coding DNA: TGTGCCAGCAGTTCGAGTCGGGGGAGGAATGAGCAGTTCTTC. It specifies CASSSSRGRNEQFF. This chain uses TRBV27 with TRBJ2-1; tentatively, D is TRBD2 (6 bases). Germline assignment: CDR1 MNHEY and CDR2 SMNVEV (reference sequence). V shed 4 bases and J shed 7 bases, with 14 bases lying between them. This CDR3 has 14 amino acids.

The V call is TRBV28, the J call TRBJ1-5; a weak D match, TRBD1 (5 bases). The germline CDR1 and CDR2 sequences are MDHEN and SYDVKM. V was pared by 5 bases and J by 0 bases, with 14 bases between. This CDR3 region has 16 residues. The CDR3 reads CASSPGTEDSNQPQHF. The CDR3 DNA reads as TGTGCCAGCAGTCCGGGGACTGAAGATAGCAATCAGCCCCAGCATTTT.

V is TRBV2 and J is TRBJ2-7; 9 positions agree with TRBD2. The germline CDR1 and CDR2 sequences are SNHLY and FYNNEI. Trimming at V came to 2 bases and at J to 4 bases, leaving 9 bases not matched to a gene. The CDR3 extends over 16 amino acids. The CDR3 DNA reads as TGTGCCAGCAGTGAATCAGGACTAGCGTTGGTTTACGAGCAGTACTTC. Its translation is CASSESGLALVYEQYF.

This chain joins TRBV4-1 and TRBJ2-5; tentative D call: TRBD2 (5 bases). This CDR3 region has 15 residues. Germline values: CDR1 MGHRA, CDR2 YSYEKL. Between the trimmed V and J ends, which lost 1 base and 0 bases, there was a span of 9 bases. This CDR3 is CASSQVSGYQETQYF. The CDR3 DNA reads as TGCGCCAGCAGCCAAGTAAGCGGATACCAAGAGACCCAGTACTTC.

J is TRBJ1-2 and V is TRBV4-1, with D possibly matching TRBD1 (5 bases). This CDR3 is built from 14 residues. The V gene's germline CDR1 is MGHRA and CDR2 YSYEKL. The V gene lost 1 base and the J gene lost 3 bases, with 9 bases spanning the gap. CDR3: CASSQAGGDYGYTF. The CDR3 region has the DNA TGCGCCAGCAGCCAAGCTGGGGGGGACTATGGCTACACCTTC.

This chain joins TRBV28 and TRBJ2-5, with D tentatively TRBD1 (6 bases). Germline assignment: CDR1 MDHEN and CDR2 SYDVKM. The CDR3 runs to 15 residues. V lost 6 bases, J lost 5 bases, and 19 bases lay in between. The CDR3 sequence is CASRPSTGLMETQYF. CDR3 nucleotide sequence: TGTGCCAGCAGGCCCTCCACAGGGTTGATGGAGACCCAGTACTTC.

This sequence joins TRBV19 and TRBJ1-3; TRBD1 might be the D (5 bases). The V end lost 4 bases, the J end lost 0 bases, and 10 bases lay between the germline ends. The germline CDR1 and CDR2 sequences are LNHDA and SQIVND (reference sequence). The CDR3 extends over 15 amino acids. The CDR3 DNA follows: TGTGCCAGTAGTAAGGAGGGGCGCTCTGGAAACACCATATATTTT. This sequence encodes CASSKEGRSGNTIYF.

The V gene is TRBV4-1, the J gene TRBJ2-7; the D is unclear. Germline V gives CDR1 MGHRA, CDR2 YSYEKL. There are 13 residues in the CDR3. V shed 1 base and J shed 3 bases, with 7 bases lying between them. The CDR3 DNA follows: TGCGCCAGCAGCCAAGGGGCAGGCTACGAGCAGTACTTC. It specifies CASSQGAGYEQYF.

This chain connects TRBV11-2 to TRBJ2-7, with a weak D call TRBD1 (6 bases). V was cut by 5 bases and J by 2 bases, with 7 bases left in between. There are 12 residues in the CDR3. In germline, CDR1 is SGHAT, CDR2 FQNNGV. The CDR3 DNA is TGTGCCAGCAGCCGGGACACCTACGAGCAGTACTTC. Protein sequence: CASSRDTYEQYF. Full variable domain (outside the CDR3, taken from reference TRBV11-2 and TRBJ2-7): EAGVAQSPRYKIIEKRQSVAFWCNPISGHATLYWYQQILGQGPKLLIQFQNNGVVDDSQLPKDRFSAERLKGVDSTLKIQPAKLEDSAVYLCASSRDTYEQYFGPGTRLTVT.